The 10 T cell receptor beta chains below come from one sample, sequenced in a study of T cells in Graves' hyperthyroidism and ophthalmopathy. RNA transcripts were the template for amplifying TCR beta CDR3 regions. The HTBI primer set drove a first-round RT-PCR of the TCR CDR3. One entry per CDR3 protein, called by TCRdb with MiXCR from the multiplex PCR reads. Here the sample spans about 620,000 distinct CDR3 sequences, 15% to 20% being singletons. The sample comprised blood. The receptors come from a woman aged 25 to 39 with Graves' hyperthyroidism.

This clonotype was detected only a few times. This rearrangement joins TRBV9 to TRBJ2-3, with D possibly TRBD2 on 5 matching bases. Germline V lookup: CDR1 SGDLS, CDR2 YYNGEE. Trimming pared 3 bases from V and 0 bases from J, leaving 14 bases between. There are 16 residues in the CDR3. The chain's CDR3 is CASSAGFTSSTDTQYF. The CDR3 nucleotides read TGTGCCAGCAGCGCGGGATTCACTTCTAGCACAGATACGCAGTATTTT.

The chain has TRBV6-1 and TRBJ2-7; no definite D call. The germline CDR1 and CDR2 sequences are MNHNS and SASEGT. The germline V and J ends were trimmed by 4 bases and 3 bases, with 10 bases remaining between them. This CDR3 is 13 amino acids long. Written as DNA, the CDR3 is TGTGCCAGCAGTGGAGGCAGTCACTACGAGCAGTACTTC. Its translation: CASSGGSHYEQYF.

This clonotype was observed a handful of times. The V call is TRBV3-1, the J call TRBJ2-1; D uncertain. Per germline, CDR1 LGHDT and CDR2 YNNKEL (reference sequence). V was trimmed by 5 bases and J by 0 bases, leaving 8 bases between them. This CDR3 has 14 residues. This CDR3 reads CASSEPNSYNEQFF. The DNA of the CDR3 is TGTGCCAGCAGCGAGCCTAACTCCTACAATGAGCAGTTCTTC.

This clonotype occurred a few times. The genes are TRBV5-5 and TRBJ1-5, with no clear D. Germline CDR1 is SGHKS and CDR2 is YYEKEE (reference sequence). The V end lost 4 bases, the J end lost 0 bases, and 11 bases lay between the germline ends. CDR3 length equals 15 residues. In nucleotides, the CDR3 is TGTGCCAGCAGCCCACAGCCTTATAGCAATCAGCCCCAGCATTTT. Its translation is CASSPQPYSNQPQHF.

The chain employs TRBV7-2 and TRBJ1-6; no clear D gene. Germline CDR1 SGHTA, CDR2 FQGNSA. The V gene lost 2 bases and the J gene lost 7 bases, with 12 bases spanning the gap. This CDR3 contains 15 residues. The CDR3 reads CASSLRRGWNSPLHF. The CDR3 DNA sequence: TGTGCCAGCAGCTTAAGACGGGGATGGAATTCACCCCTCCACTTT.

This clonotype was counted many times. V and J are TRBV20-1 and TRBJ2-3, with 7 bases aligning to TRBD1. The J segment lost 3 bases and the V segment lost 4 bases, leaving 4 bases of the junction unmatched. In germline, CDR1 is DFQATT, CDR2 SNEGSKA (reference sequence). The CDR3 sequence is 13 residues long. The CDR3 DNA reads TGCAGTGCTAACAGGGGTGAGACAGATACGCAGTATTTT. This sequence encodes CSANRGETDTQYF.

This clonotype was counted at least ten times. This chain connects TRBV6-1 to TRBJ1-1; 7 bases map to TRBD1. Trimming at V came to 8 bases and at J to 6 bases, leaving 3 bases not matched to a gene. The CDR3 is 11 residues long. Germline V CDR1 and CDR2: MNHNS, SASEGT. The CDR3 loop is CASGQGAEAFF. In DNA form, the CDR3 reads TGTGCCAGCGGGCAGGGGGCTGAAGCTTTCTTT.

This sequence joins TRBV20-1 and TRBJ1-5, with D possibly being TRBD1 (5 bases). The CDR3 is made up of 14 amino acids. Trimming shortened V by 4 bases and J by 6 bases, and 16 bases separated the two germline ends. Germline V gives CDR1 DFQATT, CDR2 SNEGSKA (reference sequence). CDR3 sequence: CSATHQQALQPQHF. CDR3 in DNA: TGCAGTGCTACACACCAACAGGCCCTTCAGCCCCAGCATTTT.

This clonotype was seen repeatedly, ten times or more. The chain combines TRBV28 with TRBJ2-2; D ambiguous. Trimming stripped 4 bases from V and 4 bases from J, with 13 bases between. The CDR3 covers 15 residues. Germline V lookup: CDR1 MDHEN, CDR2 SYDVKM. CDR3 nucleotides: TGTGCCAGCAGTTGGATGGCCCCGGGCACCGGGGAGCTGTTTTTT. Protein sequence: CASSWMAPGTGELFF. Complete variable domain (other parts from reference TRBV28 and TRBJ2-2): DVKVTQSSRYLVKRTGEKVFLECVQDMDHENMFWYRQDPGLGLRLIYFSYDVKMKEKGDIPEGYSVSREKKERFSLILESASTNQTSMYLCASSWMAPGTGELFFGEGSRLTVL.

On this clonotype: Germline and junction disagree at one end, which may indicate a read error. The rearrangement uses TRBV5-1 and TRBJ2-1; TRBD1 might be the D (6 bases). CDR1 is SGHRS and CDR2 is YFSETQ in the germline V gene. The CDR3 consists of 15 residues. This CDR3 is CASSLRGNSYNGQFF. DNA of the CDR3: TGCGCCAGCAGCTTGAGGGGGAACTCCTACAATGGGCAGTTCTTC.